This T cell receptor beta chain was sequenced for a study of neoadjuvant anti-PD-1 for oral cavity cancer (dated by TCRdb to the early 2020s). About the study as a whole: Before curative-intent surgical resection, most patients were given three to four biweekly doses of nivolumab at 3 mg/kg. The parent correlative cohort had about a dozen patients and a response rate of 33%. Responders were defined as patients with complete response, partial response or stable disease by RECIST 1.1; non-responders were defined as patients with progression. Patients without progression received a fourth nivolumab dose around day 43 and underwent definitive surgical resection on days 50-56. The study at large found these results: Only a few patients per response group were included in the TCR analyses, and the authors called for validation in larger cohorts. After neoadjuvant nivolumab, significantly higher T cell clonality (Gini index) was found within PBMCs in non-responders than in responders. Higher pretreatment blood TCRbeta clonality and lower post-treatment tumor TCRbeta clonality were correlated with higher pretreatment blood Treg/Th17 ratios.

For deep sequencing, PBMC libraries mostly used about 500 ng of input genomic DNA, with six replicates for each sample. The immunoSEQ hsTCRbeta kit was used to prepare TCRbeta libraries, following the manufacturer's instructions. An Illumina NovaSeq 6000 S4 flow cell was used to sequence the final libraries, which had first been combined to 3 nM. The authors' pipeline ran thus. The immunoSEQ Analyzer handled quality control and preprocessing of the raw data. The analysis was restricted to productive rearrangements, with each unique CDR3 amino acid sequence defining a clonotype. Using the R package tcR, the researchers computed the Gini-Simpson index as their estimate of repertoire clonality. Student's t test was used to compare Gini indices, while Pearson correlation assessed associations with tumor size change. This immuneACCESS table, as held by TCRdb, lists in-frame sequences with V and J called but not all clones. Of the missing ones, under half trace to an unresolved V gene in checked studies; the others have no known cause. The DNA was the basis for D and trimming; V, J and clone size are from that table. This sample gives tens of thousands of clones in total; around four fifths of them show up just once. The ten largest make up approximately 3.6% of the sample.

The sample's time point, from its label and the paper: before neoadjuvant nivolumab. The patients had newly diagnosed stage II-IVA oral cavity squamous cell carcinoma and had not received any prior systemic or radiation treatment. Everyone in the cohort had locally advanced, HPV-negative oral cavity squamous cell carcinoma. No culture maintenance or expansion was done, as the peripheral blood mononuclear cells went straight to analysis. Samples were obtained from a longitudinal correlative study of a single-arm phase II trial of neoadjuvant nivolumab in oral cavity squamous cell carcinoma. Subject-matched pre- and post-treatment PBMCs and tumors from three responders and three non-responders were subjected to genomic DNA-based TCRbeta sequencing. Peripheral blood mononuclear cells were drawn once before nivolumab treatment and a second time after treatment, when surgery took place. Genomic DNA was isolated from PBMCs using the Maxwell RSC DNA from Cells kit.

The CDR3, from cysteine to phenylalanine, totals 15 residues. CDR3 DNA only is kept here, 45 bases in frame from base 1. The junction shows trimming of 6 bases on V and 7 bases on J, plus 20 bases between the germline ends. From the germline V gene (reference sequence), CDR1 is MNHNY and CDR2 is SVGAGI. As for this clone: What this receptor recognizes is not known. Base-call qualities are not available, and no considerably larger clone is one nucleotide away.

The source is a person aged 35-80 years with oral cavity squamous cell carcinoma. Sequenced material: PBMCs, taken before nivolumab (anti-PD-1) treatment. This sequence uses TRBV6-6 and TRBJ2-3, with a tentative D gene TRBD1 over 5 matching bases. The DNA is as follows: TGTGCCAGCAGCCAGACAGCCACCAATATTCATACGCAGTATTTT. The encoded protein is CASSQTATNIHTQYF.